This T cell receptor (beta chain) emerged from a study of OX40 agonist ivuxolimab in advanced cancers. Turning to the study itself: Administration of intravenous ivuxolimab to patients occurred every 2 weeks at 0.01 to 10 mg/kg. Three patients got partial responses; one had hepatocellular carcinoma and two had cutaneous melanoma. Study conclusions and caveats: It was also the case that some nonresponders had low normalized T-cell clonal expansion. Antigens targeted by the expanded peripheral T cells were not determined.

As regards this clone: The antigen remains unidentified.

Data came from immunoSEQ multiplex PCR; TCRdb stores just in-frame clones and leaves some out. The sample carries about 80,000 clones, around nine tenths recorded once. The origin of this receptor is an adult with an advanced solid tumor such as melanoma, head and neck, liver or kidney cancer. Here the sequenced sample was CD4+ or CD8+ T cells sorted from blood, taken in a trial of the OX40 agonist ivuxolimab.

The CDR3 DNA reads TGTGCCAGCAGCCGACAGGGAGGGGGGTCAACCGGGGAGCTGTTTTTT. It specifies CASSRQGGGSTGELFF. This rearrangement joins TRBV11-3 to TRBJ2-2; D may be TRBD1 or TRBD2 (7 bases each). This CDR3 is built from 16 residues. The V gene's germline CDR1 is SGHNT and CDR2 YENEEA. Trimming shortened V by 5 bases and J by 5 bases, and 18 bases separated the two germline ends.